These T cell receptor beta chains were read from a single sample in a study of blood T cells in healthy people across ages. TCRdb processed the 5' RACE reads anew with MiXCR; each CDR3 protein has one entry. The sample shows 780,000 or so distinct CDR3 sequences, just under 25% of them seen only once. The sample was also reused in another study, on T cells of mothers and their children.

Material for sequencing was blood. These receptors were obtained from a boy aged 5-17 years in good health. Each CDR3 is given with its conserved first and last residue. D genes are given only for firm matches. Clone size is given for some rows only: seen once, a few or many times, or a class if the clone is expanded.

>TRBJ1-5|15|NA|few|TRBV4-1
CASSQVAGGNQPQHF
TGCGCCAGCAGCCAAGTGGCAGGGGGCAATCAGCCCCAGCATTTT
>TRBJ2-1|17|NA|NA|TRBV20-1
CSARGATDTSSYNEQFF
TGCAGTGCTAGAGGGGCGACCGATACTAGCTCCTACAATGAGCAGTTCTTC
>TRBJ2-2|18|TRBD2|NA|TRBV14
CASSHDTSGSFNTGELFF
TGTGCCAGCAGCCACGACACTAGCGGGAGTTTTAACACCGGGGAGCTGTTTTTT
>TRBJ2-7|15|NA|NA|TRBV6-6
CASSYVTGANYEQYF
TGTGCCAGCAGTTACGTTACGGGAGCGAACTACGAGCAGTACTTC
>TRBJ2-5|11|NA|many|TRBV5-1
CASSLAETQYF
TGTGCCAGCAGCTTAGCGGAGACCCAGTACTTC
>TRBJ2-5|18|TRBD1|NA|TRBV28
CASSFPGQGAGLRETQYF
TGTGCCAGCAGTTTTCCTGGGCAGGGGGCAGGACTGAGAGAGACCCAGTACTTC
>TRBJ1-1|15|NA|few|TRBV12-3/TRBV12-4
CASSFETGVNTEAFF
TGTGCCAGCAGTTTCGAGACGGGGGTGAACACTGAAGCTTTCTTT
>TRBJ1-1|16|TRBD1|few|TRBV29-1
CSGMTGYFAGNTEAFF
TGCAGTGGCATGACAGGGTATTTTGCGGGGAACACTGAAGCTTTCTTT
>TRBJ1-4|13|NA|NA|TRBV28
CASSLAVNEKLFF
TGTGCCAGCAGTTTAGCAGTAAATGAAAAACTGTTTTTT
>TRBJ2-2|16|TRBD2|NA|TRBV9
CASSAGLGAISGELFF
TGTGCCAGCAGCGCGGGACTAGGAGCTATTTCCGGGGAGCTGTTTTTT
>TRBJ2-1|17|NA|NA|TRBV4-1
CASSPSRGGRDYNEQFF
TGCGCCAGCAGCCCTTCACGAGGTGGGAGAGACTACAATGAGCAGTTCTTC
>TRBJ1-4|18|NA|NA|TRBV20-1
CSAYIPSGLAATNEKLFF
TGCAGTGCGTATATCCCAAGTGGGTTGGCAGCAACTAATGAAAAACTGTTTTTT
>TRBJ2-5|13|NA|few|TRBV7-3
CASSLNLGETQYF
TGTGCCAGCAGCTTAAATCTGGGTGAGACCCAGTACTTC
>TRBJ1-1|13|NA|few|TRBV5-6
CASSLVDSPEAFF
TGTGCCAGCAGCTTGGTGGACAGTCCTGAAGCTTTCTTT
>TRBJ1-6|14|NA|few|TRBV12-3/TRBV12-4
CASSPDGFNSPLHF
TGTGCCAGCAGCCCGGACGGATTTAATTCACCCCTCCACTTT
>TRBJ1-2|14|NA|few|TRBV7-9
CATSLEGQAYGYTF
TGTGCCACCTCACTTGAGGGCCAGGCCTATGGCTACACCTTC
>TRBJ2-1|14|NA|NA|TRBV6-5
CASSYRGRDYEQFF
TGTGCCAGCAGTTACAGGGGGAGGGATTATGAGCAGTTCTTC
>TRBJ1-6|14|NA|NA|TRBV28
CASRRGTFNSPLHF
TGTGCCAGCAGGCGGGGAACATTTAATTCACCCCTCCACTTT
>TRBJ1-1|15|TRBD1|NA|TRBV7-2
CASSFDRVRNTEAFF
TGTGCCAGCAGCTTTGACAGGGTGCGGAACACTGAAGCTTTCTTT
>TRBJ2-5|13|NA|NA|TRBV7-9
CASSKQGIETQYF
TGTGCCAGCAGCAAACAGGGTATCGAGACCCAGTACTTC
>TRBJ2-5|13|NA|NA|TRBV2
CAPTYGTQETQYF
TGTGCCCCAACGTACGGGACGCAAGAGACCCAGTACTTC
>TRBJ2-3|16|TRBD2|NA|TRBV6-4
CASSDVAGGPTDTQYF
TGTGCCAGCAGTGACGTAGCGGGAGGACCTACAGATACGCAGTATTTT
>TRBJ2-3|14|NA|few|TRBV12-3/TRBV12-4
CASSLRDDTDTQYF
TGTGCCAGCAGTTTAAGGGACGACACAGATACGCAGTATTTT
>TRBJ2-1|11|NA|NA|TRBV20-1
CSAILVNEQFF
TGCAGTGCTATACTAGTGAATGAGCAGTTCTTC
>TRBJ2-3|13|NA|few|TRBV5-1
CASSEFNTDTQYF
TGCGCCAGCTCAGAGTTCAACACAGATACGCAGTATTTT
>TRBJ2-1|15|TRBD2|few|TRBV27
CASSAGGSGSGEQFF
TGTGCCAGCAGTGCCGGGGGTAGCGGGAGCGGTGAGCAGTTCTTC
>TRBJ2-3|16|NA|NA|TRBV7-2
CASSSIAGTVADTQYF
TGTGCCAGCTCCTCTATTGCAGGGACGGTGGCAGATACGCAGTATTTT
>TRBJ2-5|15|NA|many|TRBV7-2
CASSLASGYQETQYF
TGTGCCAGCAGCTTAGCTAGCGGATATCAAGAGACCCAGTACTTC
>TRBJ2-3|15|TRBD2|NA|TRBV24-1
CATSAERELTDTQYF
TGTGCCACCAGTGCCGAGCGGGAGCTTACAGATACGCAGTATTTT
>TRBJ2-5|13|NA|few|TRBV5-1
CASRQGRLETQYF
TGCGCCAGCAGGCAGGGGCGATTGGAGACCCAGTACTTC
>TRBJ2-7|18|NA|NA|TRBV5-1
CASSRSQTPRPETYEQYF
TGCGCCAGCAGCCGATCACAGACACCCCGCCCAGAGACCTACGAGCAGTACTTC
>TRBJ1-1|14|NA|many|TRBV7-9
CASRPDGLGTEAFF
TGTGCCAGCAGGCCCGATGGTCTCGGCACTGAAGCTTTCTTT
>TRBJ1-1|12|NA|NA|TRBV7-9
CASGSSNTEAFF
TGTGCCAGCGGGAGTTCGAACACTGAAGCTTTCTTT
>TRBJ2-7|13|NA|NA|TRBV28
CASSVSGENEQYF
TGTGCCAGCAGCGTTAGCGGAGAAAACGAGCAGTACTTC
>TRBJ2-7|15|TRBD2|NA|TRBV20-1
CSASEGAGGSYEQYF
TGCAGTGCTAGTGAGGGAGCGGGAGGCTCCTACGAGCAGTACTTC
>TRBJ2-3|14|NA|NA|TRBV12-3/TRBV12-4
CASSLYASTDTQYF
TGTGCCAGCAGTTTGTACGCTAGCACAGATACGCAGTATTTT
>TRBJ2-5|17|NA|few|TRBV21-1
CASSKLTATWGQETQYF
TGTGCCAGCAGCAAACTAACTGCTACATGGGGCCAAGAGACCCAGTACTTC
>TRBJ1-6|16|TRBD1|NA|TRBV7-8
CASSLQGQAQNSPLHF
TGTGCCAGCAGCCTTCAGGGACAGGCCCAGAATTCACCCCTCCACTTT
>TRBJ2-5|13|NA|few|TRBV15
CATSREVGETQYF
TGTGCCACCAGCAGGGAGGTGGGGGAGACCCAGTACTTC
>TRBJ2-1|17|NA|few|TRBV7-9
CASSLLPVPSSYNEQFF
TGTGCCAGCAGCTTATTGCCGGTCCCGAGCTCCTACAATGAGCAGTTCTTC
>TRBJ2-1|14|TRBD2|NA|TRBV5-1
CASSNSGTANEQFF
TGCGCCAGCAGCAACAGCGGGACCGCCAATGAGCAGTTCTTC
>TRBJ2-7|13|NA|once|TRBV2
CAAVWESGYEQYF
TGTGCCGCCGTGTGGGAGTCCGGCTACGAGCAGTACTTC
>TRBJ2-7|12|TRBD1|few|TRBV29-1
CSTTGGLGEQYF
TGCAGCACTACAGGGGGCCTGGGGGAGCAGTACTTC
>TRBJ2-1|17|TRBD2|few|TRBV28
CASSSPAAGARSNEQFF
TGTGCCAGCAGTTCCCCCGCGGCGGGAGCGAGGAGCAATGAGCAGTTCTTC
>TRBJ2-7|14|TRBD2|NA|TRBV10-3
CAISPAGGSYEQYF
TGTGCCATCAGTCCAGCGGGAGGATCCTACGAGCAGTACTTC
>TRBJ2-7|14|NA|few|TRBV7-3
CASSLKRPVREQYF
TGTGCCAGCAGCTTAAAGCGGCCAGTTCGCGAGCAGTACTTC
>TRBJ2-2|14|NA|few|TRBV3-1
CASSQGLASGELFF
TGTGCCAGCAGCCAAGGCCTAGCATCGGGGGAGCTGTTTTTT
>TRBJ2-7|16|TRBD1|NA|TRBV20-1
CSARVYGGQGPYEQYF
TGCAGTGCTAGAGTGTATGGGGGACAGGGACCTTACGAGCAGTACTTC
>TRBJ2-3|15|TRBD1|few|TRBV27
CASSSATGGTDTQYF
TGTGCCAGCAGCTCCGCGACAGGGGGCACAGATACGCAGTATTTT
>TRBJ2-3|14|NA|NA|TRBV20-1
CSARLLGTTATQYF
TGCAGTGCTAGACTTTTAGGTACCACAGCTACGCAGTATTTT
>TRBJ2-5|17|TRBD2|few|TRBV6-1
CASKFASGNDWAETQYF
TGTGCCAGCAAATTCGCTAGCGGGAACGATTGGGCAGAGACCCAGTACTTC
>TRBJ1-5|14|NA|few|TRBV6-6
CASSLPGNLQPQHF
TGTGCCAGCAGTCTCCCAGGGAATTTGCAGCCCCAGCATTTT
>TRBJ2-7|14|NA|few|TRBV7-9
CASSQTDTSYEQYF
TGTGCCAGCAGCCAGACTGACACCTCCTACGAACAGTACTTC
>TRBJ2-7|13|TRBD2|NA|TRBV27
CASSLSGGSIKYF
TGTGCCAGCAGTTTGTCGGGCGGGAGTATAAAGTACTTC
>TRBJ1-4|14|NA|NA|TRBV11-2
CASSPGKGSRKLFF
TGTGCCAGCAGCCCTGGTAAGGGTTCTAGAAAACTGTTTTTT
>TRBJ2-3|15|NA|NA|TRBV10-3
CAISGSGSSTDTQYF
TGTGCCATCAGTGGCTCAGGGTCTAGCACAGATACGCAGTATTTT
>TRBJ2-7|15|NA|once|TRBV28
CASSLEDLPPYEQYF
TGTGCCAGCAGTTTAGAGGACCTCCCTCCCTACGAGCAGTACTTC
>TRBJ2-6|16|NA|NA|TRBV6-2/TRBV6-3
CASSYGPGQVVGVLTF
TGTGCCAGCAGTTACGGGCCAGGGCAGGTGGTCGGCGTCCTGACTTTC
>TRBJ2-4|15|NA|few|TRBV11-2
CASSLGIVAKNIQYF
TGTGCCAGCAGCTTAGGGATTGTAGCCAAAAACATTCAGTACTTC